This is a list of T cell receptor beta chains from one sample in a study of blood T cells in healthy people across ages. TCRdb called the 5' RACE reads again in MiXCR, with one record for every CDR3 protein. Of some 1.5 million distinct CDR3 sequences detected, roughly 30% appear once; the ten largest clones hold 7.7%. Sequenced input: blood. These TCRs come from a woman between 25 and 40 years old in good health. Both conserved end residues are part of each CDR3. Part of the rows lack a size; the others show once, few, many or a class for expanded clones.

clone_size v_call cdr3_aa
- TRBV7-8 CASSLARASGSNEQYF
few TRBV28 CASSFNQGRNSYEQYF
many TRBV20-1 CSASVDSQFF
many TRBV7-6 CASSLAQGSHEKLFF
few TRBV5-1 CASGRASGSMDEQFF
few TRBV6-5 CASSYSIGKETQYF
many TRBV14 CASSQRTGTYGYTF
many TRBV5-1 CASSLRGQQETQYF
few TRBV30 CAWSVRSEETQYF
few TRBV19 CASSKGGTGSQETQYF
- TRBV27 CASGGAPYGYTF
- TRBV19 CASSILGGGKGNEQFF
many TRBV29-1 CSVAGLAGLTDTQYF
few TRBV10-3 CAIRDQGWEKLFF
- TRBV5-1 CASSGGQENTEAFF
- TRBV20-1 CSAHLAVLTDTQYF
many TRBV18 CASSPSGRDEQYF
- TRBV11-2 CASSQGRGSGNTIYF
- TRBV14 CASSRKFEKLFF
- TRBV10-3 CAISESGAEETQYF
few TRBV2 CASIDAGVSSGANFLTF
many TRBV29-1 CSVQGQLNEKLFF
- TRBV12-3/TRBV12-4 CASSRRTGLIQTQYF
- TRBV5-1 CASSSQVAGGNEQYF
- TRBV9 CASSVIDRPLMNTEAFF
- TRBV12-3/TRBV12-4 CASARDSGTEAFF
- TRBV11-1 CASSLLGNHYEQYF